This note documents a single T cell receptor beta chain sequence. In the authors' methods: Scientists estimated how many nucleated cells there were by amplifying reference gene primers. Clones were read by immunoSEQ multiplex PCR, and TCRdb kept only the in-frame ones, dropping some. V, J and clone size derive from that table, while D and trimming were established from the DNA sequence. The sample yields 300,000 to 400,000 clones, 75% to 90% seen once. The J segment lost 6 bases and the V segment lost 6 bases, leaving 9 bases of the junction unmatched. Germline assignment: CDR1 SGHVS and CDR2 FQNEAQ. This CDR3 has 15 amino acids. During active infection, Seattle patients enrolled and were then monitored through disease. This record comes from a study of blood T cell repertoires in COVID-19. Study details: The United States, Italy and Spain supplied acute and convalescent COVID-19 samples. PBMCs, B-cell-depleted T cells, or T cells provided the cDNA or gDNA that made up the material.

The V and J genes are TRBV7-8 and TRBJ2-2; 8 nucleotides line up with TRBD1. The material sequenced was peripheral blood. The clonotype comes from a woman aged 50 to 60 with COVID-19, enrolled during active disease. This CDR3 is CASRLQDRVAGELFF. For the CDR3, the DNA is TGTGCCAGCAGGCTCCAGGACAGGGTGGCCGGGGAGCTGTTTTTT.